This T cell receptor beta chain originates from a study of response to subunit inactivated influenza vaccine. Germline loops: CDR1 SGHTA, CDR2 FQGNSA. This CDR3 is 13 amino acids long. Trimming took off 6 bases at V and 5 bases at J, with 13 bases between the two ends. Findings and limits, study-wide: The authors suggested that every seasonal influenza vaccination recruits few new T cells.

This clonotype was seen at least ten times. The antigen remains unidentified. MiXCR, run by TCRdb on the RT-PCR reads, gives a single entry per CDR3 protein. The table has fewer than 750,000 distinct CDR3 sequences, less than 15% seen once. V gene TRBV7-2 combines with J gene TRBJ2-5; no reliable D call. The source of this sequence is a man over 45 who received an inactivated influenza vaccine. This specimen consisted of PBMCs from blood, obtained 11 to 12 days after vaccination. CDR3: CASSQAPTETQYF. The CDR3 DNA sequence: TGTGCCAGCAGTCAGGCCCCAACGGAGACCCAGTACTTC.